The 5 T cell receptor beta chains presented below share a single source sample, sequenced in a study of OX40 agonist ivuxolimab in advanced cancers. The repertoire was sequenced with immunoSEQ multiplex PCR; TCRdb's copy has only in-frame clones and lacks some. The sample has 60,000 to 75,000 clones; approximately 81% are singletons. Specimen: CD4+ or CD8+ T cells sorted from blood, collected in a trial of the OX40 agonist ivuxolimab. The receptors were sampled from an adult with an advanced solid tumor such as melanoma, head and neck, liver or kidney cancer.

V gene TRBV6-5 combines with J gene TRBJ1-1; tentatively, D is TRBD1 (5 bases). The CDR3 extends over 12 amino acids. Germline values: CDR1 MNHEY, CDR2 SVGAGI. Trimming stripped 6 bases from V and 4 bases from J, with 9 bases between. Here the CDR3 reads CASRVGATEAFF. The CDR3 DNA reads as TGTGCCAGCAGGGTAGGGGCCACTGAAGCTTTCTTT.

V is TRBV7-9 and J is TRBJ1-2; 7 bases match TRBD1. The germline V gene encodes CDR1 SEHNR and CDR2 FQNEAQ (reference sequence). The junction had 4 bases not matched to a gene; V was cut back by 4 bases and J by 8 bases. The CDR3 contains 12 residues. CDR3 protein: CASSWEGGGYTF. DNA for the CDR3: TGTGCCAGCAGCTGGGAAGGGGGCGGCTACACCTTC.

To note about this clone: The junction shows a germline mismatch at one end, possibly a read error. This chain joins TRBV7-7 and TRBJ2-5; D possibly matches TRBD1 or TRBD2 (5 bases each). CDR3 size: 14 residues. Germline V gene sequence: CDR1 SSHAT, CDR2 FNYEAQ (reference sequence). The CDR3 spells CASSLRDGQETQYF. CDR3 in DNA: TGTGCTAGCAGCTTAAGGGACGGTCAAGAGACCCAGTACTTC.

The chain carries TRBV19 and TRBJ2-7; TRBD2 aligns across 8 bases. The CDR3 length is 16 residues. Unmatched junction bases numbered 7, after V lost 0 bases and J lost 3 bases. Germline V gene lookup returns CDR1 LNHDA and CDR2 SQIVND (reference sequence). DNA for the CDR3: TGTGCCAGTAGTATAGAAGGCGGGGGGTCTTTCTACGAGCAGTACTTC. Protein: CASSIEGGGSFYEQYF.

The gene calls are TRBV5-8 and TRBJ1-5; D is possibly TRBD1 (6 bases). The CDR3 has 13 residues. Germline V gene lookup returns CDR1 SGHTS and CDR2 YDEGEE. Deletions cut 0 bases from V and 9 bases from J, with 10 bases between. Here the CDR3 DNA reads TGTGCCAGCAGCTTGGGGGGGCGCGGGCCCCAGCATTTT. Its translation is CASSLGGRGPQHF.